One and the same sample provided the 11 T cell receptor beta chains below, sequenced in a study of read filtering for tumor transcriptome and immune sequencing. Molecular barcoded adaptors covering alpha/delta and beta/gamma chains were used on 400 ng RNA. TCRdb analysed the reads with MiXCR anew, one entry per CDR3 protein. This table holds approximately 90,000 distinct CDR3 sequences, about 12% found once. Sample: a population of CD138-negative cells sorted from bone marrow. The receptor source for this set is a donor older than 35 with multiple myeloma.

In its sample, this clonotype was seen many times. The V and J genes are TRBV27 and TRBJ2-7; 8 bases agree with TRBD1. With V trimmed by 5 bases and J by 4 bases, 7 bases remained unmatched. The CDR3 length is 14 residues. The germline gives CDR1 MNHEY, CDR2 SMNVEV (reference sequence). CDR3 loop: CASSPRTGFYEQYF. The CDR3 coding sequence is TGTGCCAGCAGTCCCCGGACAGGGTTTTACGAGCAGTACTTC.

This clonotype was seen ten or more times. The CDR3 is CASSLVMTGARGELFF. The CDR3 coding sequence is TGTGCCAGCAGCTTAGTTATGACAGGGGCGAGAGGGGAGCTGTTTTTT. This chain uses TRBV7-2 with TRBJ2-2, with TRBD1 identical over 8 bases. Germline CDR1 is SGHTA and CDR2 is FQGNSA. This CDR3 has 16 residues. V lost 1 base to trimming and J lost 8 bases; unmatched junction nucleotides: 9.

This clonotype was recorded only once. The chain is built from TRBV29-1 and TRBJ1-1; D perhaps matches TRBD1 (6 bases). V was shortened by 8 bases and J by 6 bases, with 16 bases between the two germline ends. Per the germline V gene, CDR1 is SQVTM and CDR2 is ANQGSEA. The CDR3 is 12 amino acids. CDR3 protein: CSPIGGWAEAFF. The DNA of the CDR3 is TGCAGCCCCATAGGGGGTTGGGCTGAAGCTTTCTTT.

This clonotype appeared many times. CDR3 DNA sequence: TGTGCCAGCAGCTTAGCCCGACTAGCGGGCTCCTACAATGAGCAGTTCTTC. Translation gives CASSLARLAGSYNEQFF. The chain has TRBV7-9 and TRBJ2-1; 10 positions agree with TRBD2. Germline CDR1 reads SEHNR; CDR2 reads FQNEAQ (reference sequence). V dropped 0 bases and J dropped 0; count of bases not matched to a gene: 2. This CDR3 is built from 17 residues.

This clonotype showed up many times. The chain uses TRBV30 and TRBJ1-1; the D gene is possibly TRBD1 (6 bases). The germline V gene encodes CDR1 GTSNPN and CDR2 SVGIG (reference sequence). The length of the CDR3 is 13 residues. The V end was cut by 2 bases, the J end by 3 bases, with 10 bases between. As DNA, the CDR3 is TGTGCCTGGAGTCGGGGGCACGACACTGAAGCTTTCTTT. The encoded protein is CAWSRGHDTEAFF.

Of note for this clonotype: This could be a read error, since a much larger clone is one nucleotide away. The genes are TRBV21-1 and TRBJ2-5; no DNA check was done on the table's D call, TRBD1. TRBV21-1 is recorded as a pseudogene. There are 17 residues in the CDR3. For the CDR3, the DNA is TGTGCCAGCAGCGGCCGCACCCCAGGGGGTCCACAAGGGACCCAGTACTTC. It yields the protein CASSGRTPGGPQGTQYF.

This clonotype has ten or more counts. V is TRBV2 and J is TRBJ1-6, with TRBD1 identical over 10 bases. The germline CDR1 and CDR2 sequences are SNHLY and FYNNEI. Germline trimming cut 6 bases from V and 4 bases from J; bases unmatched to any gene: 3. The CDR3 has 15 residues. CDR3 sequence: CASRPGQGYNSPLHF. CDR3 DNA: TGTGCCAGCAGGCCGGGACAGGGGTATAATTCACCCCTCCACTTT.

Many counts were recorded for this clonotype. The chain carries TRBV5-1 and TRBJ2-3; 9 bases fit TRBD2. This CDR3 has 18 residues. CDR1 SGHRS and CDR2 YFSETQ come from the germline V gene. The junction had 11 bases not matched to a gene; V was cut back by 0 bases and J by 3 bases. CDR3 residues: CASSLVRGGDGTTDTQYF. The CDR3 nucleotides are TGCGCCAGCAGCTTGGTGCGCGGGGGGGACGGCACGACAGATACGCAGTATTTT. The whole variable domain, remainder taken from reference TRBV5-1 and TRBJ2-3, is KAGVTQTPRYLIKTRGQQVTLSCSPISGHRSVSWYQQTPGQGLQFLFEYFSETQRNKGNFPGRFSGRQFSNSRSEMNVSTLELGDSALYLCASSLVRGGDGTTDTQYFGPGTRLTVL.

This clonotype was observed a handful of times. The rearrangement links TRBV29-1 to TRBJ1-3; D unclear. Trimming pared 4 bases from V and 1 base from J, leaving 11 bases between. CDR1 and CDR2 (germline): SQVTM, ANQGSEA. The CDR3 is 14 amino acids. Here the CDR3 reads CSVVLAGSGNTIYF. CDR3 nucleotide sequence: TGCAGCGTTGTCCTCGCGGGGTCTGGAAACACCATATATTTT.

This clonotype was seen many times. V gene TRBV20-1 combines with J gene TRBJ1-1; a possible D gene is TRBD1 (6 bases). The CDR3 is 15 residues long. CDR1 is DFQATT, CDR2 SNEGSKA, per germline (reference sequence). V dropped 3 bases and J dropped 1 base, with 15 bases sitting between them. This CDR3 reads CSARGNRAANTEAFF. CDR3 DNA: TGCAGTGCTAGGGGAAACAGGGCGGCGAACACTGAAGCTTTCTTT.

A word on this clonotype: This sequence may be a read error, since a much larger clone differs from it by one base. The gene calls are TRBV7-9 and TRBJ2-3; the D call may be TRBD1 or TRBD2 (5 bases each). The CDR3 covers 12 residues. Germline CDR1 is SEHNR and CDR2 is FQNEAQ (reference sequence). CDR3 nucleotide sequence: TGTGCCAGCAGCTGGGACCTAGATGCGCAGTATTTT. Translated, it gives CASSWDLDAQYF. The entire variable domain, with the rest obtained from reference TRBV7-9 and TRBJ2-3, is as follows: DTGVSQNPRHKITKRGQNVTFRCDPISEHNRLYWYRQTLGQGPEFLTYFQNEAQLEKSRLLSDRFSAERPKGSFSTLEIQRTEQGDSAMYLCASSWDLDAQYFGPGTRLTVL.